This T cell receptor (beta chain) came from a study of T-cell reconstitution after alpha-beta-depleted transplantation in children (TCRdb year 2016). Describing the broader study: Using TCR repertoire profiling, the study followed T-cell immune reconstitution in a quantitative way in children after TCRalphabeta/CD19-depleted allogeneic hematopoietic cell transplantation.

Library preparation was by PCR. Sequencing instrument: Illumina HiSeq 2500. To normalize quantification of the TCRbeta repertoire, the TCR libraries were built with molecular barcoding that relied on unique molecular identifiers. The public reads were quality trimmed at Q25 with fastp and then assembled into clones with MiXCR by TCRdb, keeping productive beta chains. Here each entry gathers all rows of one CDR3 protein and keeps the most common genes and DNA. The sample table lists tens of thousands of distinct CDR3 sequences, approximately 7.3% of them with a count of one. The top ten clonotypes cover less than 3% of the sample. This clonotype has a count of ten or more. This receptor's antigen is unknown. No much larger clone exists at a distance of one base, and base qualities are not known. The germline V gene yields MNHGY for CDR1 and SVAAGI for CDR2. V and J lose 8 bases and 2 bases, and a span of 22 bases separates them. The CDR3 goes from the cysteine to the phenylalanine over 17 residues. Only the CDR3 DNA is retained, 51 bases long and in frame from the first base.

This sequence uses TRBV6-9 and TRBJ1-5, with TRBD1 tentatively as D gene (6 bases match). The specimen comprised PBMCs from the stem cell graft donor, sampled from the stem cell graft. This sequence was found in a human donor who donated a stem cell graft to a child with acute lymphoblastic leukemia. The nucleotide sequence is TGTGCCAGCTTGCCCTCCCGGCCAGGGGACGGCAATCAGCCCCAGCATTTT. Translation gives CASLPSRPGDGNQPQHF.